This T cell receptor (beta chain) came from a study of T cell repertoires and HLA-DP antigens. Note on this clone: Its antigen remains unknown.

J lost 5 bases, V lost 4 bases, and 12 bases had no gene match. CDR3 length: 16 amino acids. CDR1 is SGHRS, CDR2 YFSETQ, per germline. Amplification used primers for 54 TRBV and 13 TRBJ segments. The method was immunoSEQ multiplex PCR; TCRdb's version includes in-frame clones alone and lacks a portion of them. The data show about 89,000 clones, around 86% seen once. This clonotype was obtained from a man aged 50 to 59 in good health and CMV-seronegative. Specimen: CD4+ T cells from PBMCs. The chain recombines TRBV5-1 with TRBJ2-1; 7 nucleotides match TRBD1. The CDR3 protein is CASSPTGSGWNNEQFF. In DNA form, the CDR3 reads TGCGCCAGCAGCCCGACAGGGTCGGGGTGGAACAATGAGCAGTTCTTC.